This is a list of T cell receptor beta chains from one sample in a study of shared clonotypes between healthy human individuals. Only in-frame clones appear in the TCRdb table, and some are missing; sequencing was by immunoSEQ multiplex PCR. The data hold about 92,000 clones, with approximately 63% observed a single time. Sample: memory CD8+ T cells sorted from blood. These TCRs come from a man aged 30 to 45 in good health. Each CDR3 is given with its conserved first and last residue.

j_call: TRBJ1-4; v_call: TRBV6-1; cdr3_aa: CASSTHGEDEKLFF
j_call: TRBJ1-5; v_call: TRBV28; cdr3_aa: CASAGTHNQPQHF
j_call: TRBJ2-1; v_call: TRBV28; cdr3_aa: CASRSRRAGLILEESYNEQFF
j_call: TRBJ2-1; v_call: TRBV19; cdr3_aa: CASSIHSGRQEQFF
j_call: TRBJ2-7; v_call: TRBV10-3; cdr3_aa: CAISESGSNEQYF
j_call: TRBJ2-1; v_call: TRBV5-1; cdr3_aa: CASSPEGQGLNEQFF
j_call: TRBJ2-7; v_call: TRBV27; cdr3_aa: CASSHLAGVSYEQYF
j_call: TRBJ1-2; v_call: TRBV5-8; cdr3_aa: CASSLWDRANPENYGYTF
j_call: TRBJ2-7; v_call: TRBV30; cdr3_aa: CAWSGNGNEQYF
j_call: TRBJ2-1; v_call: TRBV27; cdr3_aa: CASSPIGLAGYNEQFF
j_call: TRBJ1-2; v_call: TRBV6-5; cdr3_aa: CASSYLYGYTF
j_call: TRBJ2-7; v_call: TRBV25-1; cdr3_aa: CASSGGLAGATETYEQYF
j_call: TRBJ1-1; v_call: TRBV4-1; cdr3_aa: CASSQELGRIAATEAFF
j_call: TRBJ1-1; v_call: TRBV7-6; cdr3_aa: CASSLDPSGRDTEAFF
j_call: TRBJ2-1; v_call: TRBV5-1; cdr3_aa: CATRAVGGIDEQFF
j_call: TRBJ2-7; v_call: TRBV18; cdr3_aa: CASSPAGQYEQYF
j_call: TRBJ1-1; v_call: TRBV11-3; cdr3_aa: CASSPKTGVNTEAFF
j_call: TRBJ1-2; v_call: TRBV18; cdr3_aa: CASSPDPGGRGYGYTF
j_call: TRBJ2-7; v_call: TRBV7-9; cdr3_aa: CASSFATGGGHEQYF
j_call: TRBJ2-1; v_call: TRBV18; cdr3_aa: CASSSIQQGANFVDNEQFF
j_call: TRBJ2-7; v_call: TRBV5-1; cdr3_aa: CASSLDGTSIQEQYF
j_call: TRBJ2-5; v_call: TRBV19; cdr3_aa: CASIKFGARGETQYF
j_call: TRBJ2-7; v_call: TRBV7-9; cdr3_aa: CASSLGDRVSYEQYF
j_call: TRBJ1-4; v_call: TRBV5-1; cdr3_aa: CASSLGTNEKLFF
j_call: TRBJ2-3; v_call: TRBV4-3; cdr3_aa: CASSQAGYRTGYGSGDTQYF
j_call: TRBJ1-1; v_call: TRBV18; cdr3_aa: CASSPLREDTEAFF
j_call: TRBJ2-1; v_call: TRBV6-4; cdr3_aa: CASSKAGGSYNEQFF
j_call: TRBJ1-2; v_call: TRBV19; cdr3_aa: CASSIEQRYGYTF
j_call: TRBJ2-1; v_call: TRBV4-1; cdr3_aa: CASSQEWGIGEQFF
j_call: TRBJ2-7; v_call: TRBV7-6; cdr3_aa: CASSLGVGYEQYF
j_call: TRBJ2-7; v_call: TRBV9; cdr3_aa: CASSAGTHYEQYF
j_call: TRBJ2-7; v_call: TRBV2; cdr3_aa: CASSAGGSYEQYF
j_call: TRBJ2-7; v_call: TRBV7-9; cdr3_aa: CASSFGDGYEQYF
j_call: TRBJ2-7; v_call: TRBV2; cdr3_aa: CASRGLAGIYEQYF
j_call: TRBJ2-2; v_call: TRBV11-2; cdr3_aa: CASSLVGGASTGELFF
j_call: TRBJ1-2; v_call: TRBV4-3; cdr3_aa: CASSQQANYGYTF
j_call: TRBJ2-7; v_call: TRBV19; cdr3_aa: CASRARPTTDYEQYF
j_call: TRBJ2-1; v_call: TRBV4-2; cdr3_aa: CASSHRTSGSYNEQFF
j_call: TRBJ1-1; v_call: TRBV27; cdr3_aa: CASSSDSEAFF
j_call: TRBJ2-7; v_call: TRBV2; cdr3_aa: CASSLPGLAYGQYF
j_call: TRBJ2-3; v_call: TRBV4-3; cdr3_aa: CASSQDGGRDTQYF
j_call: TRBJ2-3; v_call: TRBV19; cdr3_aa: CASGRGGPTDTQYF
j_call: TRBJ2-7; v_call: TRBV18; cdr3_aa: CASSPPDSNEQYF
j_call: TRBJ2-2; v_call: TRBV15; cdr3_aa: CATLDPRGTGELFF
j_call: TRBJ2-1; v_call: TRBV28; cdr3_aa: CASMRSWNEQFF
j_call: TRBJ2-7; v_call: TRBV28; cdr3_aa: CASSLWGGGHYEQYF
j_call: TRBJ2-3; v_call: TRBV5-1; cdr3_aa: CASSLAAGGPDTQYF
j_call: TRBJ2-3; v_call: TRBV6-4; cdr3_aa: CASSGQGGTDTQYF
j_call: TRBJ1-5; v_call: TRBV28; cdr3_aa: CASRGQNNQPQHF
j_call: TRBJ2-2; v_call: TRBV19; cdr3_aa: CASRRAGELFF
j_call: TRBJ2-2; v_call: TRBV6-1; cdr3_aa: CASSELRSHALTGELFF
j_call: TRBJ2-3; v_call: TRBV6-4; cdr3_aa: CASSDGTSTDTQYF